Listed here are 14 T cell receptor beta chains from one sample, sequenced in a study of T cells in narcolepsy (dated by TCRdb to 2016 to 2019). Library preparation employed the immunoSEQ multiplex PCR assay. In TCRdb, the immuneACCESS table is reduced to in-frame sequences with V and J assigned. These tables do not hold every clone; where another copy was compared, an unresolved V gene accounts for under half, and the others remain unexplained. The sample table holds tens of thousands of clones, of which roughly 80% were seen once. The top ten constitute 0.5% to 0.85% of the sample. The specimen was memory (CD45RA-) CD4+ T cells from blood. The sample's cell subset or site, from its label and the paper: memory T cells sorted ex vivo from peripheral blood. These receptors came from a human donor in good health.

The V and J genes are TRBV29-1 and TRBJ2-1; 10 nucleotides align to TRBD2. The CDR3 is made up of 14 amino acids. With V trimmed by 4 bases and J by 0 bases, 0 bases remained unmatched. Germline CDR1 is SQVTM and CDR2 is ANQGSEA. This chain's CDR3 is CSVGTSGSYNEQFF. The DNA for the CDR3 is TGCAGCGTTGGGACTAGCGGCTCCTACAATGAGCAGTTCTTC.

This chain links TRBV6-6 with TRBJ1-1, with 9 nucleotides matching TRBD1. Per germline, CDR1 MNHNY and CDR2 SVGAGI (reference sequence). Losses at the gene ends were 5 bases for V and 3 bases for J; bases not matched to a gene: 1. The CDR3 sequence is 13 residues long. CDR3 amino acids: CASSDRGDTEAFF. CDR3 in DNA: TGTGCCAGCAGTGACAGGGGGGACACTGAAGCTTTCTTT.

The rearrangement links TRBV19 to TRBJ1-1; the D is unclear. The CDR3 consists of 15 residues. The germline gives CDR1 LNHDA, CDR2 SQIVND (reference sequence). Between the trimmed V and J ends, which lost 2 bases and 3 bases, there was a span of 13 bases. The CDR3 DNA follows: TGTGCCAGTAGTATAAGTCTCAGGCAGGACACTGAAGCTTTCTTT. This codes for CASSISLRQDTEAFF.

J is TRBJ2-1 and V is TRBV11-2, with 13 bases aligning to TRBD2. Germline values: CDR1 SGHAT, CDR2 FQNNGV. This CDR3 is built from 16 residues. Trimming cost V 5 bases and J 7 bases; bases outside gene matches: 8. CDR3 loop: CASSRLTSGGPNEQFF. CDR3 bases: TGTGCCAGCAGCCGTTTGACTAGCGGGGGGCCAAATGAGCAGTTCTTC.

The CDR3 protein is CAWSVAGNGQPQHF. The DNA of the CDR3 is TGTGCCTGGAGTGTGGCCGGGAATGGGCAGCCCCAGCATTTT. The chain is built from TRBV30 and TRBJ1-5; D remains ambiguous. Germline V lookup: CDR1 GTSNPN, CDR2 SVGIG (reference sequence). The CDR3 loop spans 14 amino acids. The germline V and J ends were trimmed by 0 bases and 7 bases, with 13 bases remaining between them.

J is TRBJ1-1 and V is TRBV6-1, with a possible D match to TRBD1 (5 bases). The CDR3 runs to 15 residues. Germline CDR1 reads MNHNS; CDR2 reads SASEGT. V was shortened by 5 bases and J by 1 base, with 14 bases between the two germline ends. The CDR3 protein is CASSLDTGPNTEAFF. CDR3 bases: TGTGCCAGCAGTTTAGACACAGGACCGAACACTGAAGCTTTCTTT.

The chain employs TRBV10-3 and TRBJ1-2; 11 bases align to TRBD1. CDR3 length: 17 amino acids. Germline values: CDR1 ENHRY, CDR2 SYGVKD. Trimming at V came to 4 bases and at J to 7 bases, leaving 14 bases not matched to a gene. As DNA, the CDR3 is TGTGCCATCAGTGGAGCCTCCCCGGACAGGGGGCTGATTGGCTACACCTTC. Protein: CAISGASPDRGLIGYTF.

This clone occurred a few times. CDR3 bases: TGTGCCAGCAGTGCCGCGTTTCAGCCCCAGCATTTT. This encodes CASSAAFQPQHF. This chain connects TRBV6-1 to TRBJ1-5; no definite D call. Between the trimmed V and J ends, which lost 4 bases and 6 bases, there was a span of 7 bases. The germline V gene has CDR1 MNHNS and CDR2 SASEGT. CDR3 length: 12 amino acids.

This clone was picked up one time. The CDR3 bases are TGTGCCAGCTCTCAGGACAGGCCCTCGGGCTACACCTTC. Translation: CASSQDRPSGYTF. The chain employs TRBV18 and TRBJ1-2; 7 positions match TRBD1. The trim removed 6 bases at V and 8 bases at J, leaving 9 bases unmatched. Germline CDR1 reads KGHSH; CDR2 reads LQKENI. CDR3 length: 13 residues.

The chain joins TRBV23-1 to TRBJ2-7; D call uncertain. TRBV23-1 carries the ORF label, with uncertain function. V dropped 0 bases and J dropped 12 bases, with 9 bases sitting between them. The CDR3 covers 11 residues. In DNA form, the CDR3 reads TGCGCCAGCAGTCAATCAAAAGGAAGGTACGTC. This codes for CASSQSKGRYV.

The chain links TRBV6-1 to TRBJ2-7; 7 bases line up with TRBD1. V trimming: 6 bases; J trimming: 4 bases; junction bases outside the gene matches: 9. The CDR3 is 14 residues long. Per germline, CDR1 MNHNS and CDR2 SASEGT. In DNA, the CDR3 is TGTGCCAGCAGGGTTACAGGGGCAAGGTACGAGCAGTACTTC. Translated: CASRVTGARYEQYF.

The chain carries TRBV5-4 and TRBJ2-3, with D uncertain. Trimming removed 7 bases at V and 0 bases at J, with 15 bases between. CDR3 size: 15 residues. Germline-derived CDR1 and CDR2 are SGHNT and YYREEE (reference sequence). Here the CDR3 DNA reads TGTGCCAGCTCAGCTATGAAGACTAGCACAGATACGCAGTATTTT. Translation gives CASSAMKTSTDTQYF.

This chain links TRBV21-1 with TRBJ1-2. TRBV21-1 is termed a pseudogene. CDR3 length: 21 amino acids. The CDR3 DNA follows: TGTGCCAGCAGCAAAGGAGAGGTGGGGGAACTGATTAAAATAGCTAACTATGGCTACACCTTC. Translation gives CASSKGEVGELIKIANYGYTF.

The rearrangement joins TRBV6-1 to TRBJ1-5; 7 nucleotides line up with TRBD1. V gave up 1 base and J gave up 7 bases; unmatched junction bases: 7. CDR1 and CDR2 from the germline V gene are MNHNS and SASEGT. This CDR3 has 15 residues. The CDR3 coding sequence is TGTGCCAGCAGTGAAGGACAGGGCTCGGAACAGCCCCAGCATTTT. As protein: CASSEGQGSEQPQHF.